The rows below give T cell receptor beta chains drawn from one sample of a study of cytomegalovirus exposure and HLA in healthy donors. TCRdb's table, derived via immunoSEQ multiplex PCR, lists solely in-frame clones and lacks some. The sample's table shows some 140,000 clones. The sequencing input was PBMCs. Source of these receptors: a woman aged 40 to 49 in good health and CMV-seronegative. CDR3s include the opening cysteine and the closing phenylalanine or tryptophan. The order of the fields is V gene, D gene, J gene, CDR3 DNA, CDR3 protein. A D gene is named only where the DNA matches it firmly.

TRBV7-2	TRBD1	TRBJ1-2	TGTGCCAGCAGCTTAGCTTTAACCCGACAGGGTAGCTCCTATGGCTACACCTTC	CASSLALTRQGSSYGYTF
TRBV12-2	NA	TRBJ2-3	TGTGCAAGTCGCGCGAGGAAAGCGTTCACAGATACGCAGTATTTT	CASRARKAFTDTQYF
TRBV6-5	TRBD1	TRBJ2-3	TGTGCCAGCAGCCGGGACAGGGGAGCAGATACGCAGTATTTT	CASSRDRGADTQYF
TRBV5-1	TRBD1	TRBJ2-3	TGCGCCAGCAGCTCAGTGACAGGGGCAGATACGCAGTATTTT	CASSSVTGADTQYF
TRBV5-6	NA	TRBJ1-2	TGTGCCAGCAGCCGGACAGACTATGGCTACACCTTC	CASSRTDYGYTF
TRBV19	TRBD1	TRBJ1-2	TGTGCCAGTAGTATAGGACAGGGCGATGGCTACACCTTC	CASSIGQGDGYTF
TRBV6-1	TRBD1	TRBJ2-3	TGTGCCAGCAGTGAAGCAGGGGGCGCGGGCACAGATACGCAGTATTTT	CASSEAGGAGTDTQYF
TRBV9	TRBD1	TRBJ1-2	TGTGCCAGCAGCGTCGCAGCCGGGACAGTCTATGGCTACACCTTC	CASSVAAGTVYGYTF
TRBV9	NA	TRBJ1-1	TGTGCCAGCAGCGTAGGGGAGGTGGGGAACACTGAAGCTTTCTTT	CASSVGEVGNTEAFF
TRBV19	NA	TRBJ1-2	TGTGCCAGTAGTCCCCCCCTGAGGTTCTATGGCTACACCTTC	CASSPPLRFYGYTF
TRBV2	TRBD1	TRBJ2-4	TGTGCCAGCAGCGTGGGACAGGACGGGACTCAGTACTTC	CASSVGQDGTQYF
TRBV19	TRBD1	TRBJ2-2	TGTGCCAGTAGCCAGGGGGCGCGCACCGGGGAGCTGTTTTTT	CASSQGARTGELFF
TRBV19	TRBD1	TRBJ1-4	TGTGCCAGTAGGGACAGGGGTGGGGGCGAAAAACTGTTTTTT	CASRDRGGGEKLFF
TRBV9	NA	TRBJ2-5	TGTGCCAGCAGCGGGACAGCACAAGAGACCCAGTACTTC	CASSGTAQETQYF
TRBV15	NA	TRBJ1-1	TGTGCCACCAGCAGTGACAGGTACACTGAAGCTTTCTTT	CATSSDRYTEAFF
TRBV5-5	TRBD2	TRBJ2-5	TGTGCCAGCAGCTTGGATCCCGGGGGGGCTGAGACCCAGTACTTC	CASSLDPGGAETQYF
TRBV9	NA	TRBJ2-1	TGTGCCAGCAGCGTAGATCGACTAGGCGTTGGTCTTGGAAATGAGCAGTTCTTC	CASSVDRLGVGLGNEQFF
TRBV7-3	TRBD1	TRBJ1-1	TGTGCCAGCAGTTTACGGACAGGGAGGGCTTTCTTT	CASSLRTGRAFF
TRBV19	NA	TRBJ1-5	TGTGCCAGTAGTTTCGTGAGGGCCGGCGGGAGCAATCAGCCCCAGCATTTT	CASSFVRAGGSNQPQHF
TRBV15	NA	TRBJ1-5	TGTGCCACCAGCAGAGAGAGGGCTCTGGGGAATCAGCCCCAGCATTTT	CATSRERALGNQPQHF
TRBV7-8	NA	TRBJ1-5	TGTGCCAGCAGGGCTGGACAGTACAATCAGCCCCAGCATTTT	CASRAGQYNQPQHF
TRBV27	TRBD1	TRBJ1-2	TGTGCCAGCAGCTGGACAGGGGCTGCCGGGAACTATGGCTACACCTTC	CASSWTGAAGNYGYTF